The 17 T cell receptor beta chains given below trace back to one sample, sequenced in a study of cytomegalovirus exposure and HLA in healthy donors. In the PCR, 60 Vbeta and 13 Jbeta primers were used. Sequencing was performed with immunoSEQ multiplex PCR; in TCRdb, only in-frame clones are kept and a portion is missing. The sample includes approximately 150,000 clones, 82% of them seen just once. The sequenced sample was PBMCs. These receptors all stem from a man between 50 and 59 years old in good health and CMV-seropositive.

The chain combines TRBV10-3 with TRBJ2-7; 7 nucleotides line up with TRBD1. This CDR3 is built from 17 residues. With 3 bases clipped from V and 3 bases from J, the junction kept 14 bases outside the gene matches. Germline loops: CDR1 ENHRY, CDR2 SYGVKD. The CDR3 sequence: CAISEPRDRVDNYEQYF. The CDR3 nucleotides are TGTGCCATCAGTGAACCCCGTGACAGGGTGGATAACTACGAGCAGTACTTC.

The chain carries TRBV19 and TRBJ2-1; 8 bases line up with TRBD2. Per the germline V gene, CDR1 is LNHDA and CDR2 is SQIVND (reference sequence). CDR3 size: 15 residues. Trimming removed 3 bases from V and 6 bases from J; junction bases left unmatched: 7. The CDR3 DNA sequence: TGTGCCAGTAGTATGACGGGAGGGACCCCCAATGAGCAGTTCTTC. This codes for CASSMTGGTPNEQFF.

In DNA, the CDR3 is TGTGCCAGCAGTCCGAGCGGGGGCGTACTCTCTGGAAACACCATATATTTT. It yields the protein CASSPSGGVLSGNTIYF. The chain couples TRBV28 to TRBJ1-3; perhaps TRBD1 as D (6 bases). This CDR3 is built from 17 residues. V lost 5 bases to trimming and J lost 0 bases, with 17 bases between them. The germline gives CDR1 MDHEN, CDR2 SYDVKM.

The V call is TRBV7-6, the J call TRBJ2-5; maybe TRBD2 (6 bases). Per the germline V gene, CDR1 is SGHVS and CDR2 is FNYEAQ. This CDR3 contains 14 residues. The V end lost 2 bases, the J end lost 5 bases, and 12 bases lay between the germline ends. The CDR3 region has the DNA TGTGCCAGCAGCTTAAGTGGGGGGTGGGAGACCCAGTACTTC. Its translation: CASSLSGGWETQYF.

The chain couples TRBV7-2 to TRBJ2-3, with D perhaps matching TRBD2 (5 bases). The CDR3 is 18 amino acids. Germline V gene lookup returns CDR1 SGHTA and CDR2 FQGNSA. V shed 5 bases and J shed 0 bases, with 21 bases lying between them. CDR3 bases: TGTGCCAGCAGCCCACCCAGGAGGCCAGACTATAGCACAGATACGCAGTATTTT. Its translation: CASSPPRRPDYSTDTQYF.

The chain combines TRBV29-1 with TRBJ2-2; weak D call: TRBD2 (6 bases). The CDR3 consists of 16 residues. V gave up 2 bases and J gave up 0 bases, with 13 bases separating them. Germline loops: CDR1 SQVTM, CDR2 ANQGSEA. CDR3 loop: CSVELRGWSNTGELFF. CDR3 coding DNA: TGCAGCGTTGAACTCCGGGGGTGGTCGAACACCGGGGAGCTGTTTTTT.

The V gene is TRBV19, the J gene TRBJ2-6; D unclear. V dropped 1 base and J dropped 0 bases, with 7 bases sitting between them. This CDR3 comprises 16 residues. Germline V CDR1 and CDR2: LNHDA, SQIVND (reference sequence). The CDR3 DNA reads TGTGCCAGTAGTATAGGAGCTCCCTCTGGGGCCAACGTCCTGACTTTC. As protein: CASSIGAPSGANVLTF.

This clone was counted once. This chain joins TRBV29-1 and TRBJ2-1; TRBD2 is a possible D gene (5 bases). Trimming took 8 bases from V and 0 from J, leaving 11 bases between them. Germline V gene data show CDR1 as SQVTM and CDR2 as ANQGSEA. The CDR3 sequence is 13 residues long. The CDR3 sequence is CSCEGSSYNEQFF. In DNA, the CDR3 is TGCAGCTGCGAGGGTAGCTCCTACAATGAGCAGTTCTTC.

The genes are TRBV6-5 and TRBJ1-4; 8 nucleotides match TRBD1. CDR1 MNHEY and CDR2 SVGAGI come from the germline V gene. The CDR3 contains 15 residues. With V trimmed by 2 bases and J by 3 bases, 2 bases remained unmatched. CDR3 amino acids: CASSYRDRPNEKLFF. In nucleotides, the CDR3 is TGTGCCAGCAGTTACCGGGACAGGCCTAATGAAAAACTGTTTTTT.

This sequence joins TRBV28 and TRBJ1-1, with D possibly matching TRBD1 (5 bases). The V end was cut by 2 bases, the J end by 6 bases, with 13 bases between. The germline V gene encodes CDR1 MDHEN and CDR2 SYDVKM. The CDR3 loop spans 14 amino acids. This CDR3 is CASSLLQRGPEAFF. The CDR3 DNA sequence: TGTGCCAGCAGTTTACTCCAGCGGGGCCCTGAAGCTTTCTTT.

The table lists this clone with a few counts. The CDR3 coding sequence is TGTGCCAGCTTCAGCTCCTACGAGCAGTACTTC. Encoded protein: CASFSSYEQYF. The chain links TRBV28 to TRBJ2-7; D is undetermined. CDR1 and CDR2 from the germline V gene are MDHEN and SYDVKM. V lost 8 bases to trimming and J lost 0 bases, with 5 bases between them. The CDR3 spans 11 residues.

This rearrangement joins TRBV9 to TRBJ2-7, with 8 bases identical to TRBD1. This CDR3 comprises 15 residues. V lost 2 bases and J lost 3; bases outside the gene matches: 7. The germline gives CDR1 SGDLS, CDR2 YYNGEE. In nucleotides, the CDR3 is TGTGCCAGCAGCGTCGGGACAGGAGGGGACTACGAGCAGTACTTC. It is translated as CASSVGTGGDYEQYF.

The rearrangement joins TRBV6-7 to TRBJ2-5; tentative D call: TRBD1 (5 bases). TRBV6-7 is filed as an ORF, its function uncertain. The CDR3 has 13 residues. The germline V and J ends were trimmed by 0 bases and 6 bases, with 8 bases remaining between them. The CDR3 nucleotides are TGTGCCAGCAGTTACTCAGGGGTACAGACCCAGTACTTC. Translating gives CASSYSGVQTQYF.

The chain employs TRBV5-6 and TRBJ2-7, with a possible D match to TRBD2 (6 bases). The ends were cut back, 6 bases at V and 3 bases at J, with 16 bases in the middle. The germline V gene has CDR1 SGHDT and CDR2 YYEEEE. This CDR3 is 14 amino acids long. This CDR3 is CASNFNMGGYEQYF. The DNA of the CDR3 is TGTGCCAGCAACTTTAACATGGGGGGCTACGAGCAGTACTTC.

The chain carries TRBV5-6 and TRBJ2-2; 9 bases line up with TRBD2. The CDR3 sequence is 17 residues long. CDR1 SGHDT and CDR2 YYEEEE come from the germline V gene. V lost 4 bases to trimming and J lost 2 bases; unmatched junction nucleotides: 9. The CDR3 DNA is TGTGCCAGCAGCCTACTAGCGGGTCAAACTAACACCGGGGAGCTGTTTTTT. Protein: CASSLLAGQTNTGELFF.

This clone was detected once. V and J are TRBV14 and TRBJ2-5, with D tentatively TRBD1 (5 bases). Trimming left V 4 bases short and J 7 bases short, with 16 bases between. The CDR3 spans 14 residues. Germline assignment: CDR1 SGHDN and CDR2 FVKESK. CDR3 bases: TGTGCCAGCAGCCTGATTGGGGCCCAGGGGACCCAGTACTTC. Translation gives CASSLIGAQGTQYF.

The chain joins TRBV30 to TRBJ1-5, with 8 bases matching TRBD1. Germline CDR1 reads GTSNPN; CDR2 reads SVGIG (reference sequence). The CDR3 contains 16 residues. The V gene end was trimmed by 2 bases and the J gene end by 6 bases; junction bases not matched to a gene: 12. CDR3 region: CAWSSTGTGVGQPQHF. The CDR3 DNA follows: TGTGCCTGGAGTTCTACCGGGACAGGTGTTGGTCAGCCCCAGCATTTT.